This T cell receptor beta chain comes out of a study of ipilimumab plus nivolumab after autologous stem cell transplantation. Study context: A median of roughly eight nivolumab and about five ipilimumab doses were given. DLBCL patients had primary refractory or relapsed disease.

Produced via immunoSEQ multiplex PCR; TCRdb's table is partial and in-frame only. This sample yields about 16,000 clones, of which approximately 81% are seen a single time; more than 20% belongs to the top ten. Ipilimumab, 1 mg/kg, started 14 to 28 days after autologous transplant. Through week 26, nivolumab 3 mg/kg IV was given weeks 1, 4, 7, 10, then biweekly. Germline CDR1 SGHTA, CDR2 FQGTGA. Deletions cut 5 bases from V and 0 bases from J, with 11 bases between. This CDR3 is built from 16 residues. The material was PBMCs, obtained in a trial of ipilimumab plus nivolumab as post-transplant consolidation. The chain employs TRBV7-3 and TRBJ2-6; no reliable D call. The receptor was derived from a male donor with diffuse large B-cell lymphoma. The CDR3 protein is CASSPSKNSGANVLTF. For the CDR3, the DNA is TGTGCCAGCAGCCCTTCTAAGAACTCTGGGGCCAACGTCCTGACTTTC.